The next 11 T cell receptor beta chains were all read from a single sample in a study of shared clonotypes between healthy human individuals. The protocol was immunoSEQ multiplex PCR, while the TCRdb copy is restricted to in-frame clones and leaves out a portion. The sample records around 1.9 million clones, about 92% being singletons. As defined, naive CD8 cells were CD45RO-negative and positively selected for CCR7, with terminally differentiated effector memory CD45RA+ cells excluded. Input material: naive CD8+ T cells from PBMCs. The receptor set was obtained from a man aged 18 to 30 in good health. Some clones in this sample may be carry-over from other donors' samples.

The chain combines TRBV7-2 with TRBJ2-7; maybe TRBD1 (5 bases). The CDR3 has 14 amino acids. The V and J ends lost 4 bases and 5 bases respectively, with 15 bases between them. The germline V gene has CDR1 SGHTA and CDR2 FQGNSA. The CDR3 sequence is CASSSNAGFNEQYF. The DNA of the CDR3 is TGTGCCAGCAGCTCGAACGCAGGGTTCAACGAGCAGTACTTC.

CDR3 in DNA: TGTGCCAGCAGCTCCCAGGGGAGAGGGGCCAACGTCCTGACTTTC. Its translation is CASSSQGRGANVLTF. The rearrangement uses TRBV9 and TRBJ2-6, with a weak D call TRBD1 (6 bases). Looked up from germline, CDR1 is SGDLS and CDR2 is YYNGEE. The V end was cut by 4 bases, the J end by 4 bases, with 12 bases between. The CDR3 totals 15 residues.

V is TRBV19 and J is TRBJ1-5, with TRBD1 identical over 8 bases. This CDR3 region has 17 residues. CDR1 and CDR2 (germline): LNHDA, SQIVND (reference sequence). V was clipped by 2 bases and J by 5 bases; unmatched bases: 11. CDR3 in DNA: TGTGCCAGTAGTATATGGGGGACAGGTACCTCCGATCAGCCCCAGCATTTT. Amino acid sequence: CASSIWGTGTSDQPQHF.

The rearrangement joins TRBV19 to TRBJ1-1, with D possibly being TRBD1 (6 bases). Germline assignment: CDR1 LNHDA and CDR2 SQIVND (reference sequence). The CDR3 spans 11 residues. The DNA for the CDR3 is TGTGAGGGGGGACCGGGCACTGAAGCTTTCTTT. It is translated as CEGGPGTEAFF.

The V call is TRBV19, the J call TRBJ2-7; 9 nucleotides line up with TRBD1. The length of the CDR3 is 13 residues. After removal of 6 bases from V and 4 bases from J, the junction contained 4 bases not matched to a gene. Germline V gene data show CDR1 as LNHDA and CDR2 as SQIVND (reference sequence). In DNA, the CDR3 is TGTGCCAGTAGACCGGACAGGGGTTACGAGCAGTACTTC. It is translated as CASRPDRGYEQYF.

The rearrangement joins TRBV9 to TRBJ2-2; 13 nucleotides line up with TRBD2. CDR1 is SGDLS and CDR2 is YYNGEE in the germline V gene. Losses at the gene ends were 1 base for V and 3 bases for J; bases not matched to a gene: 12. This CDR3 comprises 20 residues. The chain's CDR3 is CASSVPSGLAGVADTGELFF. Written as DNA, the CDR3 is TGTGCCAGCAGCGTACCCTCCGGACTAGCGGGAGTGGCGGACACCGGGGAGCTGTTTTTT.

This chain uses TRBV27 with TRBJ1-5; TRBD1 might be the D (6 bases). The CDR3 loop spans 15 amino acids. V lost 2 bases and J 5 bases, leaving 13 bases between the germline ends. Germline V gene sequence: CDR1 MNHEY, CDR2 SMNVEV (reference sequence). The CDR3 loop reads CASSLNRELDQPQHF. The DNA for the CDR3 is TGTGCCAGCAGTTTAAACAGGGAGTTGGATCAGCCCCAGCATTTT.

The genes are TRBV30 and TRBJ1-2; 8 bases align to TRBD1. The CDR3 consists of 14 residues. Germline V gene data show CDR1 as GTSNPN and CDR2 as SVGIG (reference sequence). Trimming at V came to 1 base and at J to 5 bases, leaving 6 bases not matched to a gene. CDR3 bases: TGTGCCTGGAGTGGACAGGGGCAAAGGTATGGCTACACCTTC. This encodes CAWSGQGQRYGYTF.

The genes are TRBV27 and TRBJ1-1; D is uncertain. The ends were cut back, 9 bases at V and 0 bases at J, with 11 bases in the middle. Looked up from germline, CDR1 is MNHEY and CDR2 is SMNVEV (reference sequence). This CDR3 region has 13 residues. This CDR3 reads CASLQRVNTEAFF. The CDR3 DNA follows: TGTGCCAGTCTTCAACGGGTGAACACTGAAGCTTTCTTT.

V and J are TRBV28 and TRBJ2-3, with a possible D match to TRBD2 (5 bases). Germline V gives CDR1 MDHEN, CDR2 SYDVKM. The CDR3 runs to 14 residues. V was cut by 6 bases and J by 5 bases, with 15 bases left in between. The CDR3 nucleotides read TGTGCCAGCAGCGTGGCGGGCATGCAAGATACGCAGTATTTT. It specifies CASSVAGMQDTQYF. Using reference TRBV28 and TRBJ2-3 for the parts outside the CDR3, the full variable domain is DVKVTQSSRYLVKRTGEKVFLECVQDMDHENMFWYRQDPGLGLRLIYFSYDVKMKEKGDIPEGYSVSREKKERFSLILESASTNQTSMYLCASSVAGMQDTQYFGPGTRLTVL.

The V call is TRBV20-1, the J call TRBJ1-1, with unresolved D. The CDR3 is 11 amino acids. Germline loops: CDR1 DFQATT, CDR2 SNEGSKA (reference sequence). V dropped 6 bases and J dropped 2 bases, with 7 bases sitting between them. DNA for the CDR3: TGCAGTGCCCCGCCCAACACTGAAGCTTTCTTT. Its translation is CSAPPNTEAFF.